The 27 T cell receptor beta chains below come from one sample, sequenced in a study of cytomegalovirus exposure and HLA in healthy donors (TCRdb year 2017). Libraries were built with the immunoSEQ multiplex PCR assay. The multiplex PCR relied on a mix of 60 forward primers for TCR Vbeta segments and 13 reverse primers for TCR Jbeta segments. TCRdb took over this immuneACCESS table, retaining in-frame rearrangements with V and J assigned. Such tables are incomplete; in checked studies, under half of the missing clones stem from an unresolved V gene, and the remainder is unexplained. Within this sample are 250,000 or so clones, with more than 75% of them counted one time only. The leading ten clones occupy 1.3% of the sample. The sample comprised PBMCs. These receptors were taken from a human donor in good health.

In DNA, the CDR3 is TGCGCCAGCAGCTCATATCGGGGACTAGCGGAGGGGGATGAGCAGTTCTTC. Translated: CASSSYRGLAEGDEQFF. The chain couples TRBV5-1 to TRBJ2-1; 11 nucleotides line up with TRBD2. The V gene's germline CDR1 is SGHRS and CDR2 YFSETQ. V gave up 3 bases and J gave up 8 bases; unmatched junction bases: 13. CDR3 length: 17 residues.

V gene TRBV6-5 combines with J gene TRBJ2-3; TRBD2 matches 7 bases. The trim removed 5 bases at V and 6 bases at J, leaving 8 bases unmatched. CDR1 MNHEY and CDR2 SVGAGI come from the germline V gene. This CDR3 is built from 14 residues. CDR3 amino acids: CASSPGTILDTQYF. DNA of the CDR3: TGTGCCAGCAGTCCCGGGACTATCCTTGATACGCAGTATTTT.

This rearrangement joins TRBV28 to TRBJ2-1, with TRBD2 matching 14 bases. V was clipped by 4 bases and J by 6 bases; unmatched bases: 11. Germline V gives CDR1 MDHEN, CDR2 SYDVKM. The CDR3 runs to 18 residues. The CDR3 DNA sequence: TGTGCCAGCAGTTGGGGACTAGCGGGAGTACCACTTTTCAATGAGCAGTTCTTC. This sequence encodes CASSWGLAGVPLFNEQFF. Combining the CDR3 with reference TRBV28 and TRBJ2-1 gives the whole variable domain DVKVTQSSRYLVKRTGEKVFLECVQDMDHENMFWYRQDPGLGLRLIYFSYDVKMKEKGDIPEGYSVSREKKERFSLILESASTNQTSMYLCASSWGLAGVPLFNEQFFGPGTRLTVL.

This CDR3 reads CASSPSGSSYNEQFF. The CDR3 DNA reads as TGTGCCAGCAGCCCTAGCGGAAGCTCCTACAATGAGCAGTTCTTC. The genes are TRBV9 and TRBJ2-1; 7 nucleotides agree with TRBD2. The V segment lost 4 bases and the J segment 0 bases; nucleotides outside the gene matches: 4. The CDR3 is 15 amino acids. Germline V gene lookup returns CDR1 SGDLS and CDR2 YYNGEE.

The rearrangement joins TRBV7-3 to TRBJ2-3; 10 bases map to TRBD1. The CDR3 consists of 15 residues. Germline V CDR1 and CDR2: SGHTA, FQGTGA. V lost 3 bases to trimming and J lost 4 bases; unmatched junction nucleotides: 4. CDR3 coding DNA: TGTGCCAGCAGCTTCACCGGACAGGGGGCAGATACGCAGTATTTT. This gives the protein CASSFTGQGADTQYF.

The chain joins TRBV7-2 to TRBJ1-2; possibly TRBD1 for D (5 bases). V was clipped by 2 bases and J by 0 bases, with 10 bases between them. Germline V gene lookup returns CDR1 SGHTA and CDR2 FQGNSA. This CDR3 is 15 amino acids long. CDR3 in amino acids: CASSLSAGTNYGYTF. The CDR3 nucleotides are TGTGCCAGCAGCTTATCGGCAGGGACTAACTATGGCTACACCTTC.

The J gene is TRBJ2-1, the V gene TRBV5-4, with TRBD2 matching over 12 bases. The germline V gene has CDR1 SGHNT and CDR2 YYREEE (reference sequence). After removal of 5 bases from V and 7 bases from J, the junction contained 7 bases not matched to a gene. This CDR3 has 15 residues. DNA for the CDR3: TGTGCCAGCAGACGCCTAGCGGGAGGGTATAATGAGCAGTTCTTC. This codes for CASRRLAGGYNEQFF. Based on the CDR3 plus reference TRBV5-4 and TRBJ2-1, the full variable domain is ETGVTQSPTHLIKTRGQQVTLRCSSQSGHNTVSWYQQALGQGPQFIFQYYREEENGRGNFPPRFSGLQFPNYSSELNVNALELDDSALYLCASRRLAGGYNEQFFGPGTRLTVL.

Here the CDR3 reads CASSTGNTDTQYF. The DNA of the CDR3 is TGTGCCAGCTCCACAGGGAACACAGATACGCAGTATTTT. The chain recombines TRBV6-4 with TRBJ2-3; tentative D call: TRBD1 (6 bases). V lost 8 bases to trimming and J lost 2 bases, with 11 bases between them. The CDR3 contains 13 residues. CDR1 is MRHNA, CDR2 SNTAGT, per germline.

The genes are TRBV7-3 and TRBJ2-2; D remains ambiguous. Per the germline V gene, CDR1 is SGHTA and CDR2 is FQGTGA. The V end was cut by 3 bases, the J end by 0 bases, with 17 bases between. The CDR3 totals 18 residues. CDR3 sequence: CASSFPAGSQTNTGELFF. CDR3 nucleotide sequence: TGTGCCAGCAGCTTTCCAGCAGGTTCACAAACGAACACCGGGGAGCTGTTTTTT.

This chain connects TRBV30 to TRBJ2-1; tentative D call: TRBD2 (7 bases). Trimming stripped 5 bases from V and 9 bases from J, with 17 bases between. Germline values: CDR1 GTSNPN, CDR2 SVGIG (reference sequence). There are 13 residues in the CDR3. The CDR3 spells CAWSTRGRGEQFF. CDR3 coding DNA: TGTGCCTGGTCGACTAGGGGGAGGGGTGAGCAGTTCTTC. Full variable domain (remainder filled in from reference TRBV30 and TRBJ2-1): SQTIHQWPATLVQPVGSPLSLECTVEGTSNPNLYWYRQAAGRGLQLLFYSVGIGQISSEVPQNLSASRPQDRQFILSSKKLLLSDSGFYLCAWSTRGRGEQFFGPGTRLTVL.

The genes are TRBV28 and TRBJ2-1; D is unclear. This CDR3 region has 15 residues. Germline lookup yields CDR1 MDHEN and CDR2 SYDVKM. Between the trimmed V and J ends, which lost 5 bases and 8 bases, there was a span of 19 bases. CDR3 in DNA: TGTGCCAGCAGTCCACCCGGGTCTTCTCGGCATGAGCAGTTCTTC. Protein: CASSPPGSSRHEQFF.

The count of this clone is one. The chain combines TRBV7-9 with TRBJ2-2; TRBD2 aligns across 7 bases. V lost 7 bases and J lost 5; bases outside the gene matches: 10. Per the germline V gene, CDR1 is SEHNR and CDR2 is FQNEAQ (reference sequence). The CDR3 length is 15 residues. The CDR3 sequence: CASNVGSGRTGELFF. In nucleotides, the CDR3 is TGTGCCAGCAACGTCGGTAGCGGGCGAACCGGGGAGCTGTTTTTT.

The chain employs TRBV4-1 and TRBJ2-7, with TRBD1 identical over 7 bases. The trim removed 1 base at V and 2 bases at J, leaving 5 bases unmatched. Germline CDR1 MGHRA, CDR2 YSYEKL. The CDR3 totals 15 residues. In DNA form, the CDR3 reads TGCGCCAGCAGCCAAGGGGTGGGACAGACCTACGAGCAGTACTTC. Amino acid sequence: CASSQGVGQTYEQYF.

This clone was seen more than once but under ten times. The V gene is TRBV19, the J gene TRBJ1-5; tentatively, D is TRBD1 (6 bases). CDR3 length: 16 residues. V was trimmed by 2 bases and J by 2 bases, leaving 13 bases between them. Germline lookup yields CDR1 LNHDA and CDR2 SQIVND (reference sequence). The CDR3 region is CASSINGGLRNQPQHF. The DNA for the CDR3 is TGTGCCAGTAGTATAAACGGGGGGCTGCGCAATCAGCCCCAGCATTTT.

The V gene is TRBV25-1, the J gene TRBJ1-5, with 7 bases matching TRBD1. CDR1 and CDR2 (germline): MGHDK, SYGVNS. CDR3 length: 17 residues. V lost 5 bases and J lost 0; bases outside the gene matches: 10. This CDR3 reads CASSHRQGIVSNQPQHF. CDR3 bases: TGTGCCAGCAGTCACAGACAGGGTATCGTTAGCAATCAGCCCCAGCATTTT.

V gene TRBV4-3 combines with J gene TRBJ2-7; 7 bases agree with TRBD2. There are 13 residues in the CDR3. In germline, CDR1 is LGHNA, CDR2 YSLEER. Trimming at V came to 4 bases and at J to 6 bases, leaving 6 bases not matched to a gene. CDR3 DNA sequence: TGCGCCAGCAGCCCCCCCGGGGGGTTCGAGCAGTACTTC. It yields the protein CASSPPGGFEQYF.

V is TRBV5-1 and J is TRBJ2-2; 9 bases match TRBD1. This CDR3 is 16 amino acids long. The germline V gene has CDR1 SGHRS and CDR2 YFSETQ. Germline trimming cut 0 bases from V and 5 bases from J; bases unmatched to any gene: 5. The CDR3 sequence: CASSLGTGELTGELFF. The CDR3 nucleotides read TGCGCCAGCAGCTTGGGGACAGGGGAATTGACCGGGGAGCTGTTTTTT.

The CDR3 coding sequence is TGTGCCAGCAGCTCCAAAGGACGGGGTGGCTACACCTTC. This translates into CASSSKGRGGYTF. The gene calls are TRBV7-9 and TRBJ1-2; D uncertain. From germline, CDR1 is SEHNR and CDR2 FQNEAQ (reference sequence). The CDR3 runs 13 residues. V gave up 4 bases and J gave up 7 bases, with 13 bases separating them.

The CDR3 nucleotides read TGCAGCGTTGAAGGCAGGGGAAAGAACTATGGCTACACCTTC. Translation gives CSVEGRGKNYGYTF. The chain joins TRBV29-1 to TRBJ1-2; a possible D gene is TRBD1 (6 bases). The CDR3 totals 14 residues. V lost 1 base and J lost 2, with 11 bases in between. Germline CDR1 reads SQVTM; CDR2 reads ANQGSEA. Complete variable domain (other parts from reference TRBV29-1 and TRBJ1-2): SAVISQKPSRDICQRGTSLTIQCQVDSQVTMMFWYRQQPGQSLTLIATANQGSEATYESGFVIDKFPISRPNLTFSTLTVSNMSPEDSSIYLCSVEGRGKNYGYTFGSGTRLTVV.

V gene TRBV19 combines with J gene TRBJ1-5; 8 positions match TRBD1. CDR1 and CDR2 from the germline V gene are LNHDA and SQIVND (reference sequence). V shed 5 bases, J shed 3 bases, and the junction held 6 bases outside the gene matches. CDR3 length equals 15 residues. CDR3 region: CASSLMTGDNQPQHF. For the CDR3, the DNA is TGTGCCAGTAGTCTCATGACAGGGGACAATCAGCCCCAGCATTTT.

CDR3 nucleotides: TGCAGCGTTGGTCCCCCCCGGGAGAACACTGAAGCTTTCTTT. Translating it yields CSVGPPRENTEAFF. The rearrangement links TRBV29-1 to TRBJ1-1; D remains unclear. CDR3 length: 14 residues. Per germline, CDR1 SQVTM and CDR2 ANQGSEA. V was shortened by 4 bases and J by 1 base, with 13 bases between the two germline ends.

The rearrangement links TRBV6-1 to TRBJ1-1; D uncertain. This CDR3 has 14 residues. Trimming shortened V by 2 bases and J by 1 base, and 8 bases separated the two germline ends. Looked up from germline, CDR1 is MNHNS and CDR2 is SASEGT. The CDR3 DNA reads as TGTGCCAGCAGTGAACGTTATCGGAACACTGAAGCTTTCTTT. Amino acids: CASSERYRNTEAFF.

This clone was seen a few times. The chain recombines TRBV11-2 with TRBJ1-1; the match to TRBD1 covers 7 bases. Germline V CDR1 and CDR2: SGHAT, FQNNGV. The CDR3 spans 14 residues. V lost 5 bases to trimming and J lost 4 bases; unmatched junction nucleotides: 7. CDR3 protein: CASSPRQGGTEAFF. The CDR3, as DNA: TGTGCCAGCAGCCCCAGACAGGGCGGCACTGAAGCTTTCTTT.

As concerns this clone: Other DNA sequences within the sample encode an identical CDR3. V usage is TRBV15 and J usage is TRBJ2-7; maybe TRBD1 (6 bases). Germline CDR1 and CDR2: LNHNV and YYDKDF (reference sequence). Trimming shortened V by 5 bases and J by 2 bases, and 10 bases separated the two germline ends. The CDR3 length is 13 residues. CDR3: CATSPGQTYEQYF. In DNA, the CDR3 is TGTGCCACCAGCCCCGGACAGACCTACGAGCAGTACTTC.

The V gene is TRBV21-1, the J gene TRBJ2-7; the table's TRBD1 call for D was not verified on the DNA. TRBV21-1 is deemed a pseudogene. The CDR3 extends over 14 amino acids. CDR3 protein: CASTKGTDNAEQYF. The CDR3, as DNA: TGTGCCAGCACCAAAGGGACAGACAACGCCGAGCAGTACTTC.

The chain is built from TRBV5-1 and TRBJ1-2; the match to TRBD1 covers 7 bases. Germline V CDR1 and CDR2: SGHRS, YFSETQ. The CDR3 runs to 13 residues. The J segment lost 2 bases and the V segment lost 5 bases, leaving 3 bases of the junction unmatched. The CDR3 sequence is CASRTGTNYGYTF. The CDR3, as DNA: TGCGCCAGCAGGACAGGGACCAACTATGGCTACACCTTC.

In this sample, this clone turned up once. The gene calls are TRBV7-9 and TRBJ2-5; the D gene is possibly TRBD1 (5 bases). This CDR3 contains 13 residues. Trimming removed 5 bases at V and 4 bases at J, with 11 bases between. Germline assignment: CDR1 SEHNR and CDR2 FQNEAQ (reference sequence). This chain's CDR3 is CASSRRGGETQYF. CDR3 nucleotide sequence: TGTGCCAGCAGCCGTAGGGGTGGAGAGACCCAGTACTTC.